These 23 T cell receptor beta chains were sequenced from one sample in a study of CXCR3-negative and CXCR3-positive naive CD8 T cells. Each TRB cDNA library was prepared by 5' RACE (with UMI labels). No DNA is given; TCRdb re-called the 5' RACE reads and lists each CDR3 protein once. This sample's clone table lists roughly 41,000 distinct CDR3 sequences. The sequenced material came from memory CD8+ T cells from blood. The source is a human donor in good health. Some clones in this sample may be carry-over from other donors' samples.

V is TRBV3-1 and J is TRBJ2-7. Germline assignment: CDR1 LGHDT and CDR2 YNNKEL (reference sequence). The CDR3 loop spans 17 amino acids. The CDR3: CASSQEGRSADHYEQYF.

The chain uses TRBV7-9 and TRBJ1-1. The CDR3 runs to 12 residues. The germline CDR1 and CDR2 sequences are SEHNR and FQNEAQ (reference sequence). CDR3 residues: CASSSNGLKAFF.

The chain has TRBV19 and TRBJ1-4; no DNA is available, so the TRBD1 call from TCRdb remains unchecked. Germline values: CDR1 LNHDA, CDR2 SQIVND (reference sequence). This CDR3 has 16 amino acids. The CDR3 protein is CATSSRGDRPNEKLFF. Looking up the rest from reference TRBV19 and TRBJ1-4 gives the full variable domain: DGGITQSPKYLFRKEGQNVTLSCEQNLNHDAMYWYRQDPGQGLRLIYYSQIVNDFQKGDIAEGYSVSREKKESFPLTVTSAQKNPTAFYLCATSSRGDRPNEKLFFGSGTQLSVL.

The rearrangement uses TRBV6-5 and TRBJ2-3; TCRdb's D call, TRBD2, is unchecked because there is no DNA. Germline V gene sequence: CDR1 MNHEY, CDR2 SVGAGI. CDR3 length equals 13 residues. CDR3 amino acids: CASSFRRRDTQYF.

The chain has TRBV6-4 and TRBJ2-7; TCRdb's D call, TRBD1, is unchecked because there is no DNA. CDR3 length equals 12 residues. Germline CDR1 reads MRHNA; CDR2 reads SNTAGT. The CDR3 loop is CASRTRGHEQYF.

This CDR3 reads CASSQGRGPFF. J is TRBJ1-1 and V is TRBV14; the D gene TCRdb calls, TRBD1, cannot be checked with no DNA. Germline CDR1 and CDR2: SGHDN and FVKESK. The length of the CDR3 is 11 residues.

This chain connects TRBV7-2 to TRBJ2-7; TCRdb indicates TRBD2, and absent DNA this call remains unverified. Germline CDR1 is SGHTA and CDR2 is FQGNSA. The CDR3 consists of 16 residues. This chain's CDR3 is CASSLLAGGPPYEQYF.

This chain uses TRBV18 with TRBJ2-4; lacking DNA, the TRBD2 call made by TCRdb goes unchecked. The CDR3 loop spans 15 amino acids. CDR1 is KGHSH and CDR2 is LQKENI in the germline V gene. CDR3 sequence reads: CASSPAGTSANIQYF.

The chain is built from TRBV27 and TRBJ2-3. Per germline, CDR1 MNHEY and CDR2 SMNVEV (reference sequence). The CDR3 is made up of 17 amino acids. This chain's CDR3 is CASSLTDLVFGTDTQYF.

The gene calls are TRBV27 and TRBJ2-7. From germline, CDR1 is MNHEY and CDR2 SMNVEV (reference sequence). The CDR3 runs 11 residues. The CDR3 here is CASSKDYEQYF.

V is TRBV19 and J is TRBJ2-7; the D call from TCRdb, TRBD2, cannot be confirmed without DNA. Germline CDR1 LNHDA, CDR2 SQIVND (reference sequence). The length of the CDR3 is 15 residues. The CDR3 here is CASSHFGSSTYEQYF.

The rearrangement links TRBV12-3 or TRBV12-4 to TRBJ2-1; the TCRdb call, TRBD2, lacks DNA for checking. The CDR3 is 15 amino acids. This CDR3 is CASSFASGGYNEQFF.

The chain has TRBV28 and TRBJ2-1; TCRdb calls TRBD1, which cannot be checked without DNA. Germline loops: CDR1 MDHEN, CDR2 SYDVKM. This CDR3 comprises 16 residues. CDR3 sequence: CASSLAGASSYNEQFF.

J is TRBJ2-7 and V is TRBV4-3; absent DNA, TCRdb's TRBD2 call cannot be checked. CDR3 length: 16 amino acids. Germline assignment: CDR1 LGHNA and CDR2 YSLEER. The CDR3 sequence is CASSQGRTLGSYEQYF.

The J gene is TRBJ2-1, the V gene TRBV29-1; TCRdb selects TRBD2, and the lack of DNA leaves this call unchecked. Germline loops: CDR1 SQVTM, CDR2 ANQGSEA. The CDR3 has 14 residues. Here the CDR3 reads CSSRRREGGNEQFF.

This chain uses TRBV6-2 or TRBV6-3 with TRBJ1-1; the TCRdb D gene call, TRBD1, has no DNA to confirm it. The CDR3 is 13 residues long. Germline CDR1 and CDR2: MNHEY and SVGEGT. The CDR3 sequence is CASSHRENTEAFF.

The gene calls are TRBV18 and TRBJ2-3; no DNA is available, so the TRBD1 call from TCRdb remains unchecked. Germline CDR1 reads KGHSH; CDR2 reads LQKENI. There are 18 residues in the CDR3. Here the CDR3 reads CASSPRIALGAITDTQYF.

This chain links TRBV5-1 with TRBJ2-3; as DNA is missing, the TRBD1 call by TCRdb cannot be tested. Germline CDR1 SGHRS, CDR2 YFSETQ. CDR3 length: 15 residues. The CDR3 loop reads CASSPGGGLTDTQYF.

This chain uses TRBV29-1 with TRBJ2-2; TCRdb outputs TRBD1, but without DNA this stays unchecked. Germline loops: CDR1 SQVTM, CDR2 ANQGSEA. The CDR3 covers 13 residues. CDR3 loop: CSVGQGEAGELFF.

V usage is TRBV20-1 and J usage is TRBJ2-7; TCRdb's D gene call, TRBD1, goes unchecked for lack of DNA. The CDR3 is made up of 14 amino acids. The germline V gene has CDR1 DFQATT and CDR2 SNEGSKA (reference sequence). The CDR3 is CSARSDTGLYEQYF.

This rearrangement joins TRBV27 to TRBJ1-1; with no DNA, the TCRdb D assignment of TRBD1 cannot be verified. This CDR3 spans 13 amino acids. Germline V lookup: CDR1 MNHEY, CDR2 SMNVEV (reference sequence). CDR3 residues: CASSLTGGTEAFF.

The CDR3 reads CSVKGSLYEQYF. J is TRBJ2-7 and V is TRBV29-1; with no DNA, the TCRdb D assignment of TRBD2 cannot be verified. The germline V gene encodes CDR1 SQVTM and CDR2 ANQGSEA. The CDR3 spans 12 residues.

The chain is built from TRBV12-3 or TRBV12-4 and TRBJ1-2; the TRBD1 assignment by TCRdb is unverifiable without DNA. This CDR3 comprises 12 residues. CDR3 sequence reads: CASSFRGQGYTF.